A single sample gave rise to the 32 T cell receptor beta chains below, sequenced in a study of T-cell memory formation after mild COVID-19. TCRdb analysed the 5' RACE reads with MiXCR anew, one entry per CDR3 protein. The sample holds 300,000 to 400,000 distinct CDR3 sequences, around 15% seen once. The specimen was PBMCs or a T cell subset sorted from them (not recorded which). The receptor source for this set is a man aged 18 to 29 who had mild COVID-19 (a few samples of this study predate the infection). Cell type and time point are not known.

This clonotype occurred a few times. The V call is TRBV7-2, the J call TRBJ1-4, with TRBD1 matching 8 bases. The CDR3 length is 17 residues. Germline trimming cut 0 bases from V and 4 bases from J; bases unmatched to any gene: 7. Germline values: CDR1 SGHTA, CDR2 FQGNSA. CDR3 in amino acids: CASSLAPGQGLNEKLFF. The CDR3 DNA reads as TGTGCCAGCAGCTTAGCACCAGGACAGGGCCTTAATGAAAAACTGTTTTTT.

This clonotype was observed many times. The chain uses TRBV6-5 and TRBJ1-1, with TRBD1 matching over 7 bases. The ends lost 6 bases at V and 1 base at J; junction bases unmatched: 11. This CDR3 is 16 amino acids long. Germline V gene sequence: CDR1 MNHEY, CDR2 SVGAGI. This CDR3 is CASSSQRGRGNTEAFF. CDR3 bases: TGTGCCAGCAGCTCTCAGAGGGGGCGGGGGAACACTGAAGCTTTCTTT.

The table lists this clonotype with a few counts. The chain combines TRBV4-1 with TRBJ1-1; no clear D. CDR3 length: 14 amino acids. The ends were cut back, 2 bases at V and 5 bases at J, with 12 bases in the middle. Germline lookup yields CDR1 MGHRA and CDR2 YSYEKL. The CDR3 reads CASSQPTGETEAFF. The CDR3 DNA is TGCGCCAGCAGCCAACCCACCGGGGAAACTGAAGCTTTCTTT.

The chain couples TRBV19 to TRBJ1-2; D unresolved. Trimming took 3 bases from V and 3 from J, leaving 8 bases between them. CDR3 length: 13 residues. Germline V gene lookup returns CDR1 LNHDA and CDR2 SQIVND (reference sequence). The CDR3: CASSILGDYGYTF. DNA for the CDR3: TGTGCCAGTAGTATCCTAGGAGACTATGGCTACACCTTC.

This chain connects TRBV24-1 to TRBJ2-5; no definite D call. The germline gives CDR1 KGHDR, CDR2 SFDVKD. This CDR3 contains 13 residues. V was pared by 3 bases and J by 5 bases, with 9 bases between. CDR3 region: CATSDGLTETQYF. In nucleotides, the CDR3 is TGTGCCACCAGTGATGGTCTCACGGAGACCCAGTACTTC.

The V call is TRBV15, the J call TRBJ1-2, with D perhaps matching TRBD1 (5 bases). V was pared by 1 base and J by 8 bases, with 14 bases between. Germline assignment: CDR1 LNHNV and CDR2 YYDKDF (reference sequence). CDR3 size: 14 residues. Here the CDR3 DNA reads TGTGCCACCAGCAGAGCCCCGGGACCTTGGGGCTACACCTTC. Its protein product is CATSRAPGPWGYTF. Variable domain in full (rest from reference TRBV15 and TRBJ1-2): DAMVIQNPRYQVTQFGKPVTLSCSQTLNHNVMYWYQQKSSQAPKLLFHYYDKDFNNEADTPDNFQSRRPNTSFCFLDIRSPGLGDTAMYLCATSRAPGPWGYTFGSGTRLTVV.

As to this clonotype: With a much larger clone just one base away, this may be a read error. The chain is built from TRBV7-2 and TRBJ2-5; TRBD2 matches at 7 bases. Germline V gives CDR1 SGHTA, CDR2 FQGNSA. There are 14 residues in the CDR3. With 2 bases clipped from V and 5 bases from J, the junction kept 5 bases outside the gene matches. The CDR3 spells CASSLMGGNETQYF. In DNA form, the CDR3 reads TGTGCCAGCAGCTTAATGGGGGGGAACGAGACCCAGTACTTC. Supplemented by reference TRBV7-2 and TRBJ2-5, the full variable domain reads GAGVSQSPSNKVTEKGKDVELRCDPISGHTALYWYRQSLGQGLEFLIYFQGNSAPDKSGLPSDRFSAERTGGSVSTLTIQRTQQEDSAVYLCASSLMGGNETQYFGPGTRLLVL.

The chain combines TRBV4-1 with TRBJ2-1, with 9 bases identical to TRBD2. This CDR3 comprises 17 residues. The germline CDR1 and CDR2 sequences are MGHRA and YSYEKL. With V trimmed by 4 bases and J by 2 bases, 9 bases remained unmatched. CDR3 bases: TGCGCCAGCAGCCCTACCTGGCGGGGGGGACCCTACAATGAGCAGTTCTTC. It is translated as CASSPTWRGGPYNEQFF.

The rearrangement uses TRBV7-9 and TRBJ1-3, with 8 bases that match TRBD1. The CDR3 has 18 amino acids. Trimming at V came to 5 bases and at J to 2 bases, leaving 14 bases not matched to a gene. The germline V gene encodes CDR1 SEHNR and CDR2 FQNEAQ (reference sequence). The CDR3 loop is CASSVSLLDRGTGNTIYF. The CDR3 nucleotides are TGTGCCAGCAGCGTGTCCCTTTTAGACAGGGGCACTGGAAACACCATATATTTT. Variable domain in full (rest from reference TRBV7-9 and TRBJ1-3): DTGVSQNPRHKITKRGQNVTFRCDPISEHNRLYWYRQTLGQGPEFLTYFQNEAQLEKSRLLSDRFSAERPKGSFSTLEIQRTEQGDSAMYLCASSVSLLDRGTGNTIYFGEGSWLTVV.

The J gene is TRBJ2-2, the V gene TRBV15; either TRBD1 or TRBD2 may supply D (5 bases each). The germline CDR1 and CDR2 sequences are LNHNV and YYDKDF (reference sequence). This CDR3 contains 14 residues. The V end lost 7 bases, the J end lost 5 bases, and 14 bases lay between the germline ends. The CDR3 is CATMIGTATGELFF. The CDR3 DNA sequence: TGTGCCACCATGATAGGGACGGCAACCGGGGAGCTGTTTTTT.

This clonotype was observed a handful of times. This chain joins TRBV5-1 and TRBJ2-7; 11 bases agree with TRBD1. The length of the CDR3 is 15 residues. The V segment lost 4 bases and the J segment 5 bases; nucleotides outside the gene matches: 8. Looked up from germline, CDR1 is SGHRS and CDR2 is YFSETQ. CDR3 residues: CASSPGQGAGNEQYF. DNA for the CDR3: TGCGCCAGCAGCCCAGGACAGGGGGCAGGTAACGAGCAGTACTTC.

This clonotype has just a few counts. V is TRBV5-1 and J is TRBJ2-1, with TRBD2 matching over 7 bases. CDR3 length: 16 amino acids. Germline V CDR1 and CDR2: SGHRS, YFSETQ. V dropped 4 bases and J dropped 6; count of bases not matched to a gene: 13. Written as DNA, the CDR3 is TGCGCCAGCAGCCCGTACACTAGTCCGGGGGGCAATGAGCAGTTCTTC. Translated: CASSPYTSPGGNEQFF.

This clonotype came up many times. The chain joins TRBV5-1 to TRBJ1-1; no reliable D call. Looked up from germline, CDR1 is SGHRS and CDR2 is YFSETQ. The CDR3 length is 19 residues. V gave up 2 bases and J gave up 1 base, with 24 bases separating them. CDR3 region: CASSLSLRVERRSNTEAFF. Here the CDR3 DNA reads TGCGCCAGCAGCTTAAGTTTGCGGGTGGAGCGACGGTCGAACACTGAAGCTTTCTTT.

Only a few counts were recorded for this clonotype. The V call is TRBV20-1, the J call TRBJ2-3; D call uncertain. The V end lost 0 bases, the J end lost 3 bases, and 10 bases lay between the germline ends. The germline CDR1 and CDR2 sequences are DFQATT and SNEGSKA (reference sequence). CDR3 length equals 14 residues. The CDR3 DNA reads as TGCAGTGCTAGAGATGTAGAAACAACAGATACGCAGTATTTT. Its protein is CSARDVETTDTQYF.

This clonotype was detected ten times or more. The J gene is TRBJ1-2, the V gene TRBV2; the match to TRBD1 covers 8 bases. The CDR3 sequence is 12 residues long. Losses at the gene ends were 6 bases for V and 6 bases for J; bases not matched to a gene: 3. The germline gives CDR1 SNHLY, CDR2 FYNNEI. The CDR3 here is CASRGTGDGYTF. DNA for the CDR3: TGTGCCAGCAGGGGGACAGGTGATGGCTACACCTTC.

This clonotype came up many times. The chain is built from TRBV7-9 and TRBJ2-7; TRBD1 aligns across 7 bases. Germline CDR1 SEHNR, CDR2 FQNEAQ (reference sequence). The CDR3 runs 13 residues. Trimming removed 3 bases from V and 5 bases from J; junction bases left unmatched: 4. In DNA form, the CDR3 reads TGTGCCAGCAGCTTCGACAGGGTCGACGAGCAGTACTTC. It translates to CASSFDRVDEQYF. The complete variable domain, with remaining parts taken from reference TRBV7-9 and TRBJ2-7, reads DTGVSQNPRHKITKRGQNVTFRCDPISEHNRLYWYRQTLGQGPEFLTYFQNEAQLEKSRLLSDRFSAERPKGSFSTLEIQRTEQGDSAMYLCASSFDRVDEQYFGPGTRLTVT.

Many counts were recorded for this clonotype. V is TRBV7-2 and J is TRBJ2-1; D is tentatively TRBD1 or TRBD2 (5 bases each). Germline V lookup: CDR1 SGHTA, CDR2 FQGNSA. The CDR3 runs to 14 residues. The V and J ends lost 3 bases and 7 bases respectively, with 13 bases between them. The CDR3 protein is CASSLGVGRNEQFF. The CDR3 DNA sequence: TGTGCCAGCAGCTTGGGGGTTGGAAGAAATGAGCAGTTCTTC.

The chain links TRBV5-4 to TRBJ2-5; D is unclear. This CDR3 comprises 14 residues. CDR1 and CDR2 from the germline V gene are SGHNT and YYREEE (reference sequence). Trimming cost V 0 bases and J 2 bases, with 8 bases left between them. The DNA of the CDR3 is TGTGCCAGCAGCTTGGACTTAGGGCAAGAGACCCAGTACTTC. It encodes CASSLDLGQETQYF.

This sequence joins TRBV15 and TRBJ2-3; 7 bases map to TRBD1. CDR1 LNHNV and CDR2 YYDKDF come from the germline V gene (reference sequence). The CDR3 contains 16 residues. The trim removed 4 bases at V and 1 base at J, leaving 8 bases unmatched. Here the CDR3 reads CATSKPGQARTDTQYF. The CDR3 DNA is TGTGCCACCAGCAAACCTGGACAGGCCCGCACAGATACGCAGTATTTT. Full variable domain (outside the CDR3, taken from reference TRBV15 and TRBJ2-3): DAMVIQNPRYQVTQFGKPVTLSCSQTLNHNVMYWYQQKSSQAPKLLFHYYDKDFNNEADTPDNFQSRRPNTSFCFLDIRSPGLGDTAMYLCATSKPGQARTDTQYFGPGTRLTVL.

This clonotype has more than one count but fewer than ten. CDR3 amino acids: CASSMRWGDRAANSPLHF. The DNA of the CDR3 is TGTGCCAGCTCCATGAGATGGGGCGACAGGGCCGCTAATTCACCCCTCCACTTT. The chain joins TRBV6-1 to TRBJ1-6, with 7 bases fitting TRBD1. From germline, CDR1 is MNHNS and CDR2 SASEGT. This CDR3 is built from 18 residues. The V segment lost 8 bases and the J segment 6 bases; nucleotides outside the gene matches: 19.

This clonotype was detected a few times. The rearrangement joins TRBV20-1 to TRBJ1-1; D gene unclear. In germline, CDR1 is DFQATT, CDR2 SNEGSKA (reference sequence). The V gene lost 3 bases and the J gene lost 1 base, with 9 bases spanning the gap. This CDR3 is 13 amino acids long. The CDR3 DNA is TGCAGTGCTAGTCAGTTCTCGAACACTGAAGCTTTCTTT. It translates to CSASQFSNTEAFF.

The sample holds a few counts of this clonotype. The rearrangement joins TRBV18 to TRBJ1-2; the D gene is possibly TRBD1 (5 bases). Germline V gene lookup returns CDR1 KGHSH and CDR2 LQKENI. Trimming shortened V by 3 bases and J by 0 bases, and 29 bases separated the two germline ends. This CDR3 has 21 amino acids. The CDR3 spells CASSPLVLGAGTPASNYGYTF. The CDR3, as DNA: TGTGCCAGCTCACCCCTAGTGTTGGGCGCCGGGACCCCGGCCTCTAACTATGGCTACACCTTC. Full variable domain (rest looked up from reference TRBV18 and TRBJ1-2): NAGVMQNPRHLVRRRGQEARLRCSPMKGHSHVYWYRQLPEEGLKFMVYLQKENIIDESGMPKERFSAEFPKEGPSILRIQQVVRGDSAAYFCASSPLVLGAGTPASNYGYTFGSGTRLTVV.

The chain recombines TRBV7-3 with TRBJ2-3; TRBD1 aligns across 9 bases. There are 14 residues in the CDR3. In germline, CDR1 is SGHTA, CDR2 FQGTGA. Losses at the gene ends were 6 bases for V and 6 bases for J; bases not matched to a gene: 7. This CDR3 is CASSPTGGRDTQYF. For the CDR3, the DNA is TGTGCCAGCAGTCCGACAGGGGGTCGGGATACGCAGTATTTT.

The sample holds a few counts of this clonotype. This CDR3 reads CASSISGAGTEAFF. The CDR3 DNA follows: TGTGCCAGTAGTATATCGGGAGCGGGCACTGAAGCTTTCTTT. The J gene is TRBJ1-1, the V gene TRBV19; no clear D gene. Trimming shortened V by 2 bases and J by 4 bases, and 11 bases separated the two germline ends. Germline CDR1 reads LNHDA; CDR2 reads SQIVND (reference sequence). CDR3 length: 14 residues.

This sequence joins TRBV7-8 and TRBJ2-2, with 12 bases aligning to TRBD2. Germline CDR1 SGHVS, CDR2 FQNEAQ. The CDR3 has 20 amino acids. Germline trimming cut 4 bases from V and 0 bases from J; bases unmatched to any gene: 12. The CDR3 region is CASSSTLRLAGESNTGELFF. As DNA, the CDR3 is TGTGCCAGCAGCTCAACCCTGCGACTAGCGGGGGAATCGAACACCGGGGAGCTGTTTTTT.

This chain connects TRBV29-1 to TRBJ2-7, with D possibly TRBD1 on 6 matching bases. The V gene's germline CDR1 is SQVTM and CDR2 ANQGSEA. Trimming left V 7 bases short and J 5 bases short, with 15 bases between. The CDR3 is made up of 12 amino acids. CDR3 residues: CSAAPGENEQYF. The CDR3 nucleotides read TGCAGCGCCGCCCCAGGGGAGAACGAGCAGTACTTC.

CDR3: CASRLTGAETQYF. DNA for the CDR3: TGTGCCAGTAGACTGACAGGGGCAGAGACCCAGTACTTC. The J gene is TRBJ2-5, the V gene TRBV19; 8 nucleotides align to TRBD1. This CDR3 has 13 amino acids. Trimming at V came to 6 bases and at J to 4 bases, leaving 4 bases not matched to a gene. Germline loops: CDR1 LNHDA, CDR2 SQIVND (reference sequence).

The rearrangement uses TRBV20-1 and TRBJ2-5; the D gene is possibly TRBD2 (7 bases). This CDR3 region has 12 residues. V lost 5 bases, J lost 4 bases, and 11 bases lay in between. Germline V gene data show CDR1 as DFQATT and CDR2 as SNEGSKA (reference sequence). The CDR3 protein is CSAAGEGETQYF. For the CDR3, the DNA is TGCAGTGCTGCAGGGGAGGGAGAGACCCAGTACTTC.

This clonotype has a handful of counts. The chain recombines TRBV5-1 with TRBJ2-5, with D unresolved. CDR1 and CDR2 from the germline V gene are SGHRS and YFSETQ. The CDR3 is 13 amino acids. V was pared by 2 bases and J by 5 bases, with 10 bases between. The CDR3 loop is CASSLGSLETQYF. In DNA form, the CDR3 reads TGCGCCAGCAGCTTAGGCAGTTTGGAGACCCAGTACTTC.

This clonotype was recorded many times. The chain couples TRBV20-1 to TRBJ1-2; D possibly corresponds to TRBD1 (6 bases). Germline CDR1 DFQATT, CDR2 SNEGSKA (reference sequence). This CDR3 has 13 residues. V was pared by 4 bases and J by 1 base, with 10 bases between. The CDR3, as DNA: TGCAGTGCTAAGGACAGTAATAACTATGGCTACACCTTC. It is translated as CSAKDSNNYGYTF.

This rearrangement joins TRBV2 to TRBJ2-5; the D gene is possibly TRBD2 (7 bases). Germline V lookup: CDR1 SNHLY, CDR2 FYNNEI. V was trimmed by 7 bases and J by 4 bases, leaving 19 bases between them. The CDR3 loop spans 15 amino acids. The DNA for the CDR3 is TGTGCCAGCAATAATCGCGGGGGCCGAGGAGAGACCCAGTACTTC. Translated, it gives CASNNRGGRGETQYF. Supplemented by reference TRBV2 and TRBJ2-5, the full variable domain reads EPEVTQTPSHQVTQMGQEVILRCVPISNHLYFYWYRQILGQKVEFLVSFYNNEISEKSEIFDDQFSVERPDGSNFTLKIRSTKLEDSAMYFCASNNRGGRGETQYFGPGTRLLVL.

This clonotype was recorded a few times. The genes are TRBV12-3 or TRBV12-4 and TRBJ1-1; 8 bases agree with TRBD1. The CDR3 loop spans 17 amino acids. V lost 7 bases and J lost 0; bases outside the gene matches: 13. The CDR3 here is CASITGTGKIMNTEAFF. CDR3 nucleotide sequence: TGTGCCAGCATCACCGGGACAGGAAAAATCATGAACACTGAAGCTTTCTTT.